This T cell receptor (beta chain) was obtained from a study of control samples from healthy donors and cancer patients. J was trimmed by 4 bases and V by 2 bases; bases with no gene match: 4. Germline assignment: CDR1 MNHNY and CDR2 SVGAGI (reference sequence). The CDR3 has 14 residues. Assay: immunoSEQ multiplex PCR; the TCRdb copy retains only in-frame clones and omits some. Seen here are 60,000 to 75,000 clones, about 83% observed once, and the top ten hold 15% to 17%. The chain combines TRBV6-6 with TRBJ2-7; 8 bases fit TRBD1. Sequenced: blood. This TCR derives from a man between 60 and 75 years old in good health. The CDR3 sequence: CASSYGGQAYEQYF. In nucleotides, the CDR3 is TGTGCCAGCAGTTACGGGGGACAGGCGTACGAGCAGTACTTC.